The text below deals with one T cell receptor (beta chain). Its target is not known. The sample originates from a study of human T cells and chemical hapten exposure. The study, taken as a whole, reports: High-frequency TCRs, those above 1 in 1000, stayed the same after DPC sensitization. The formation of large CDR3 similarity clusters by expanded TCRs significantly exceeded that of controls.

Sample time point: patch test 1, 2 weeks after DPC sensitization. Stated treatment: therapeutic diphenylcyclopropenone sensitization with weekly scalp DPC. Suited to DPC and affected by alopecia, the donors ranged from 18 to 70 years old. Within the library, unique molecular identifiers were attached to each individual cDNA molecule. TCRdb called the RACE reads again in MiXCR, with one record for every CDR3 protein. The repertoire consists of 90,000 to 120,000 distinct CDR3 sequences, with around 10% occurring once and the leading ten covering under 4.5%. The sequencing here drew on whole blood, taken in connection with sensitization to the hapten diphenylcyclopropenone (DPC). The receptor was derived from a woman aged 40 to 50 with alopecia areata. Some clones in this sample may be carry-over from other donors' samples.

CDR3 loop: CASSPRPGNEQFF. CDR3 nucleotides: TGTGCCAGCAGCCCCCGTCCGGGGAATGAGCAGTTCTTC. The rearrangement links TRBV7-2 to TRBJ2-1; D is perhaps TRBD2 (5 bases). Germline V CDR1 and CDR2: SGHTA, FQGNSA. The CDR3 has 13 amino acids. V gave up 5 bases and J gave up 7 bases, with 12 bases separating them.